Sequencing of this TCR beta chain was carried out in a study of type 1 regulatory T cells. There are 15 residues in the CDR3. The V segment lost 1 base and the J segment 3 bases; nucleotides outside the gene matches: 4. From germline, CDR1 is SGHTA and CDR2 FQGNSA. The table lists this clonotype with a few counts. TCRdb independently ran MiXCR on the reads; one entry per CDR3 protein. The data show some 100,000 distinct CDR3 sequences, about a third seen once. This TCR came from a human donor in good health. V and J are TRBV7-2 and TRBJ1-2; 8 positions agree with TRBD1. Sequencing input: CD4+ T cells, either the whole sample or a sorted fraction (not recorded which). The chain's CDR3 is CASSLDSGGDYGYTF. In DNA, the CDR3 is TGTGCCAGCAGCTTAGACTCAGGGGGCGACTATGGCTACACCTTC.